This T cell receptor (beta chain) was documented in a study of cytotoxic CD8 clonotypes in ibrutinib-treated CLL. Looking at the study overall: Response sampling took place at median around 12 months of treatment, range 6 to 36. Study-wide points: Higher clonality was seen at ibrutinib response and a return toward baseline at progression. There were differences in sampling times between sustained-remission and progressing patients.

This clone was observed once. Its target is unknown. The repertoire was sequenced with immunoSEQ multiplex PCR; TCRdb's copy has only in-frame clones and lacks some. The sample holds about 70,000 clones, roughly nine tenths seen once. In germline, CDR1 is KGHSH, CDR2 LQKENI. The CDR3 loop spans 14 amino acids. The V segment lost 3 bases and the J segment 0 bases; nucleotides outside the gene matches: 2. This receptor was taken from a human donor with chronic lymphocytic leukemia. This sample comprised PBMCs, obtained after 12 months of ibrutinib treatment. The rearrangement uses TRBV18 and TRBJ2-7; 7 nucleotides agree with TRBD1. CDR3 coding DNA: TGTGCCAGCTCACCGCCAGGGGGCTCCTACGAGCAGTACTTC. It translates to CASSPPGGSYEQYF.